This TCR beta chain comes out of a study of PD-1 blockade in classical Hodgkin lymphoma. Background on the study: Every 2 weeks, patients got 3 mg/kg intravenous nivolumab. The study's findings and limits: Significant TCR diversity gains by C4D1 occurred in CD4+ but not CD8+ cells. Why the repertoires differ is still unclear, perhaps disease activity or prior therapy. Newly diagnosed and completely responding patients shared comparable baseline diversity.

This table comes from immunoSEQ multiplex PCR, and its TCRdb copy is limited to in-frame clones, with some not included. The data hold almost 100,000 clones, with roughly 92% observed a single time. With respect to this clone: As yet, its antigen is unknown.

After autologous stem cell transplantation all patients relapsed, and prior brentuximab vedotin exposure differed between cohorts. The CDR3 runs to 14 residues. With 6 bases clipped from V and 4 bases from J, the junction kept 7 bases outside the gene matches. Per the germline V gene, CDR1 is MDHEN and CDR2 is SYDVKM. The source is a human donor with classical Hodgkin lymphoma. The chain joins TRBV28 to TRBJ2-7; 9 nucleotides line up with TRBD1. The material was peripheral blood mononuclear cells (PBMCs), obtained at baseline. As DNA, the CDR3 is TGTGCCAGCAGGGCTCGGACAGGGGCTTACGAGCAGTACTTC. Residues: CASRARTGAYEQYF. Full variable domain (missing parts from reference TRBV28 and TRBJ2-7): DVKVTQSSRYLVKRTGEKVFLECVQDMDHENMFWYRQDPGLGLRLIYFSYDVKMKEKGDIPEGYSVSREKKERFSLILESASTNQTSMYLCASRARTGAYEQYFGPGTRLTVT.